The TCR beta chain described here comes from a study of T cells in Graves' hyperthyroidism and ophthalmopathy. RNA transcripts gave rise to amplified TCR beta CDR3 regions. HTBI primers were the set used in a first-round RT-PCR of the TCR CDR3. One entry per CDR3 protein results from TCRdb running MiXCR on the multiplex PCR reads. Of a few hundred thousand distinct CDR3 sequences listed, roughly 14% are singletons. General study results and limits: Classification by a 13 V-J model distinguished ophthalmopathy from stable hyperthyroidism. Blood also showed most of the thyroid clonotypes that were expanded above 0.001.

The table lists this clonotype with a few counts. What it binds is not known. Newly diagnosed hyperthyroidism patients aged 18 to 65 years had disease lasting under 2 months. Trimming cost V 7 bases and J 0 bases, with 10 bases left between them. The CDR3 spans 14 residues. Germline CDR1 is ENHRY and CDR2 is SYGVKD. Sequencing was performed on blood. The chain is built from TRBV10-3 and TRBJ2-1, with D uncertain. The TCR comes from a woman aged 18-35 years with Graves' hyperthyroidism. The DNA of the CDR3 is TGTGCCATCATCAAAGCGAGCTCCTACAATGAGCAGTTCTTC. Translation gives CAIIKASSYNEQFF.